The sequence of this T cell receptor (beta chain) was determined in a study of T cells after yellow fever vaccination. At the level of the study: Fractions low in cell number were prepared with SMART-Seq v4 Ultra Low Input.

The TCR cDNA carried a universal primer site and UMIs from 5'RACE template switching. One entry per CDR3 protein, called by TCRdb with MiXCR from the 5' RACE reads. The repertoire holds approximately 450,000 distinct CDR3 sequences, with approximately 19% as singletons. The germline V gene has CDR1 MNHEY and CDR2 SMNVEV (reference sequence). V lost 5 bases and J lost 2; bases outside the gene matches: 5. There are 14 residues in the CDR3. This clonotype has more than one count but fewer than ten. The gene calls are TRBV27 and TRBJ1-2; 7 bases are a match to TRBD1. Sequenced here: PBMCs, sampled before the yellow fever booster vaccination. This clonotype was sampled from a man in his late teens or twenties who received the YFV17D yellow fever vaccine. The CDR3 here is CASSDRDRNYGYTF. CDR3 coding DNA: TGTGCCAGCAGTGACAGGGATCGGAACTATGGCTACACCTTC.